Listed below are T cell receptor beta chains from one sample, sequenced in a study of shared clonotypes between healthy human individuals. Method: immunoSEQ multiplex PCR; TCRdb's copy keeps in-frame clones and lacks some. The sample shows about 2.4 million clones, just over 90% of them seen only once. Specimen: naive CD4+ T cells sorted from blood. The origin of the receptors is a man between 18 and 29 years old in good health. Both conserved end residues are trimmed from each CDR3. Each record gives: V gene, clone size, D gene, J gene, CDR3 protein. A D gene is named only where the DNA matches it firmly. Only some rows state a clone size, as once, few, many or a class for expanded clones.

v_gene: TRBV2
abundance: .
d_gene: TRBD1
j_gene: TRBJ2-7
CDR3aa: ASRNLTGVSYEQY

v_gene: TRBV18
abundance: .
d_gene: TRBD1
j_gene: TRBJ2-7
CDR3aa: ASSRGQGQYEQY

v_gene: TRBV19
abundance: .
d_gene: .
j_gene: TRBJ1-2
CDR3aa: ASSIDRWRNGYT

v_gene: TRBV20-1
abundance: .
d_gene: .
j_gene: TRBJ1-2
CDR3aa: SAVGGYT

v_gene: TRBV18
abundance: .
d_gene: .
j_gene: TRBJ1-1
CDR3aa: ASSRAVNTEAF

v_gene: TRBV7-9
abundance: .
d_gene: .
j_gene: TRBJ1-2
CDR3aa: ASSLKSDLEGYT

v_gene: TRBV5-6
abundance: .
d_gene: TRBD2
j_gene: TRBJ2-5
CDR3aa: ASSVLAGRETQY

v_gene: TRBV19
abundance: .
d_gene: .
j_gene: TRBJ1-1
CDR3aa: ASSIRQGVTEAF

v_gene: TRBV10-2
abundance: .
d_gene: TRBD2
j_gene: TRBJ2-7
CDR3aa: ASSEQSGRPPVTKSEQY

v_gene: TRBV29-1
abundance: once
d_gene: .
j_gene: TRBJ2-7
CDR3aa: SAGTHRDYEQY

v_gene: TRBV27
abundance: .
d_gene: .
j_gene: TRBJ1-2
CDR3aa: ASSKGTDGNYGYT

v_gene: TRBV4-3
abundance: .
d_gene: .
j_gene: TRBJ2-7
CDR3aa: ASSQDPGFSYEQY

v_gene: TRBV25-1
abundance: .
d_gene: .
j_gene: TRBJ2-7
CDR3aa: ASRGAGGRNEQY

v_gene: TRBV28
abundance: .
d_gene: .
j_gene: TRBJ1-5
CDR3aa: ASRPRGYSNQPQH

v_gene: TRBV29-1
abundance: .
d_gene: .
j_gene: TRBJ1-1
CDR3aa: SVDAGISTEAF

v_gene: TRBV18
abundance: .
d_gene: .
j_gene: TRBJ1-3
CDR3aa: ASSPSGENTIY

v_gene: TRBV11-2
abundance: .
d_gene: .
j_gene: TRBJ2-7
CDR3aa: ASSLEASVYYEQY

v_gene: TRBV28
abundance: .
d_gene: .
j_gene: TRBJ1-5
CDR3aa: ASRSRRGTLSNQPQH

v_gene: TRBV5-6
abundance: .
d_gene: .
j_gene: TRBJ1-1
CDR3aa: ASSLGSGEANTEAF

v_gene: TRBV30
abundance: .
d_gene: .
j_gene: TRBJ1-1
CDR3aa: AWGQMNTEAF

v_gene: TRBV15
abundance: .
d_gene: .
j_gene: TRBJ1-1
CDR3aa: ATSRGEDTEAF

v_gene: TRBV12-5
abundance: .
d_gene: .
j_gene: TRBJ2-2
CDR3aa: ASGLVLALAVGELF

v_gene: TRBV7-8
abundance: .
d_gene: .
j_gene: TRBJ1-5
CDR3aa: ASSLAAGVINQPQH

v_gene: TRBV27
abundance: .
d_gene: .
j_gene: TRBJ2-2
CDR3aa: ASKRRGGTGELF

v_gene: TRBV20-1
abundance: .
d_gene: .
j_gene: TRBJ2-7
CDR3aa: SAGDTYEQY

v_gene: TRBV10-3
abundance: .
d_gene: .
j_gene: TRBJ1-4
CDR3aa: AISGHSNEKLF

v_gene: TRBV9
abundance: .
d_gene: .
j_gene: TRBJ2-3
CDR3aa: ASSANRASTDTQY

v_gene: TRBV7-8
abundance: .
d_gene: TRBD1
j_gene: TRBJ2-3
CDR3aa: ASSLFTLPGQGLTDTQY

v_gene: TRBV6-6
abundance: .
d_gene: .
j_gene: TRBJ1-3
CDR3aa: ASSYWRAMGGNTIY

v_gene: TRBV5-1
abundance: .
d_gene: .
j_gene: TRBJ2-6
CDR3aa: ASSWGNSGANVLT

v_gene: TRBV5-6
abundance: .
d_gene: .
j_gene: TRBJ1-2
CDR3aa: ASSGRQKLHYGYT